This TCR beta chain was found in a study of shared clonotypes between healthy human individuals. About the study: Used for every donor were three CD4 naive, three CD4 memory, two CD8 naive and one CD8 memory plate. General study findings and limits: Approximately 5% of naive CD4 clonotypes were shared across a few donors.

Investigators divided CD4+ cells into CD45RA+ naive and CD45RA-negative memory subsets. Germline CDR1 is SGHRS and CDR2 is YFSETQ. The V gene lost 2 bases and the J gene lost 5 bases, with 13 bases spanning the gap. The CDR3 spans 14 residues. About this clone: Its matching antigen is unknown.

On sorted subsets, replicate PCRs used 150 to 250 ng DNA, or 25,000 to 35,000 T cell genomes. TCRdb keeps only in-frame clones here, not all; method: immunoSEQ multiplex PCR. Among about 1.5 million clones, roughly 98% were seen once, and the ten largest hold less than 0.55%. The rearrangement links TRBV5-1 to TRBJ1-1; the D is unclear. Sequenced input: naive CD4+ T cells sorted from blood. As to subset: CD45RA+ positively selected. This receptor was identified in a man aged 30 to 39 in good health. Here the CDR3 reads CASSLLDLGTEAFF. The CDR3 coding sequence is TGCGCCAGCAGCTTATTGGATCTGGGGACTGAAGCTTTCTTT.